The next 7 T cell receptor beta chains were all read from a single sample in a study of glioma-infiltrating T cells. TCR alpha and beta CDR3 regions were amplified from RNA using iRepertoire nested multiplex PCR. TCRdb fed the multiplex PCR reads into MiXCR, producing one record per CDR3 protein. The top ten hold 35% to 55% of the sample, which has about 99,000 distinct CDR3 sequences, around 28% seen once. The specimen sequenced was glioma tissue, nonneoplastic brain tissue, or PBMCs (not recorded which). These receptors came from a human donor with low-grade glioma or glioblastoma, undergoing nonglioma brain surgery, or in good health (not recorded which).

This clonotype was seen once. A much larger clonotype is one base distant, so this may be a read error. Given the absence of the conserved phenylalanine or tryptophan at the CDR3 end, a read error is likely. The chain carries TRBV19 and TRBJ1-5, with a tentative D call TRBD1 (5 bases). Germline values: CDR1 LNHDA, CDR2 SQIVND (reference sequence). This CDR3 has 13 residues. Trimming removed 9 bases at V and 4 bases at J, with 13 bases between. The CDR3, as DNA: TGTGCCAGCAGCGACAGACCTAATCAGCCCCAGCATTCT. It specifies CASSDRPNQPQHS.

Details on this clonotype: One base away lies a much larger clone, so this may be a sequencing read error. CDR3 DNA: TGTGCCAGCAGTGCCCGCCTTGGGGCCTGGGACGAGCAGTACTTC. It yields the protein CASSARLGAWDEQYF. The chain joins TRBV6-1 to TRBJ2-7; possibly TRBD1 for D (5 bases). Germline V gives CDR1 MNHNS, CDR2 SASEGT. The V end lost 4 bases, the J end lost 5 bases, and 18 bases lay between the germline ends. The CDR3 spans 15 residues.

The chain links TRBV4-1 to TRBJ1-4, with D hard to call. Germline CDR1 is MGHRA and CDR2 is YSYEKL. This CDR3 has 15 amino acids. V was trimmed by 0 bases and J by 11 bases, leaving 16 bases between them. This CDR3 reads CASSQESRRKDKLFF. The CDR3 DNA reads as TGCGCCAGCAGCCAAGAGTCCAGGCGGAAAGATAAACTGTTTTTT.

This clonotype has only a few counts. The chain carries TRBV7-6 and TRBJ2-7; possibly TRBD1 or TRBD2 for D (5 bases each). Germline values: CDR1 SGHVS, CDR2 FNYEAQ. Trimming took 4 bases from V and 3 from J, leaving 13 bases between them. CDR3 length: 14 residues. CDR3 protein: CASSSKLGDYEQYF. DNA for the CDR3: TGTGCCAGCAGCTCCAAACTGGGGGACTACGAGCAGTACTTC.

About this clonotype: A much more abundant neighbour one base away suggests this may be a read error. The chain is built from TRBV28 and TRBJ2-5; TRBD2 might be the D (7 bases). The germline V and J ends were trimmed by 10 bases and 2 bases, with 23 bases remaining between them. CDR3 size: 16 residues. Germline V gene lookup returns CDR1 MDHEN and CDR2 SYDVKM. In nucleotides, the CDR3 is TGTGCCACCAGCAGAGGGGGAGAGGGGGGGCAAGAGACCCAGTACTTC. Amino acid sequence: CATSRGGEGGQETQYF.

In its sample, this clonotype was seen once. This chain uses TRBV6-6 with TRBJ2-1, with TRBD1 matching 7 bases. CDR1 and CDR2 (germline): MNHNY, SVGAGI (reference sequence). This CDR3 is built from 14 residues. J lost 3 bases, V lost 2 bases, and 1 base had no gene match. The CDR3 here is CASSYRQGYNEQFF. For the CDR3, the DNA is TGTGCCAGCAGTTACCGACAGGGCTACAATGAGCAGTTCTTC.

CDR3 in DNA: TGTGCCAGCAGCCGGGCCGACCCTTACGAGCAGTACTTC. Encoded protein: CASSRADPYEQYF. V usage is TRBV14 and J usage is TRBJ2-7, with D unresolved. This CDR3 comprises 13 residues. V lost 4 bases, J lost 4 bases, and 11 bases lay in between. The V gene's germline CDR1 is SGHDN and CDR2 FVKESK.